These 20 T cell receptor beta chains were all obtained from the same sample, sequenced in a study of T cells in Graves' hyperthyroidism and ophthalmopathy. Authors of the study amplified TCR beta CDR3 regions from RNA transcripts. Primed by the HTBI set, a first-round RT-PCR was run on the TCR CDR3. MiXCR, run by TCRdb on the multiplex PCR reads, gives a single entry per CDR3 protein. The table records about 600,000 distinct CDR3 sequences, around 16% of them present only once. Sequences were obtained from blood. Receptors were obtained from a woman aged 40 to 50 with Graves' ophthalmopathy.

This clonotype was seen a handful of times. The rearrangement links TRBV18 to TRBJ2-6; D is unclear. The CDR3 totals 13 residues. Trimming took 2 bases from V and 13 from J, leaving 12 bases between them. Germline CDR1 KGHSH, CDR2 LQKENI. This chain's CDR3 is CASSPSDAGVLTF. DNA for the CDR3: TGTGCCAGCTCACCAAGCGACGCCGGAGTCCTGACTTTC.

This clonotype was recorded a few times. The V and J genes are TRBV18 and TRBJ2-7; no definite D call. V was shortened by 4 bases and J by 2 bases, with 9 bases between the two germline ends. Germline loops: CDR1 KGHSH, CDR2 LQKENI. CDR3 size: 13 residues. The CDR3: CASSQGQTYEQYF. CDR3 coding DNA: TGTGCCAGCTCACAGGGCCAGACCTACGAGCAGTACTTC.

At least ten counts were recorded for this clonotype. CDR3 nucleotide sequence: TGCAGTGCTACACAGGGTGGGGAGGAGGGCTACACCTTC. Translation: CSATQGGEEGYTF. This chain links TRBV20-1 with TRBJ1-2, with D possibly matching TRBD1 (6 bases). The ends were cut back, 4 bases at V and 8 bases at J, with 17 bases in the middle. CDR1 and CDR2 from the germline V gene are DFQATT and SNEGSKA (reference sequence). There are 13 residues in the CDR3.

The sample holds many counts of this clonotype. The V gene is TRBV10-3, the J gene TRBJ2-7, with D uncertain. The V end was cut by 6 bases, the J end by 2 bases, with 11 bases between. CDR3 length: 13 residues. From germline, CDR1 is ENHRY and CDR2 SYGVKD. The CDR3 region is CAIRSTDTYEQYF. In nucleotides, the CDR3 is TGTGCCATCAGGTCCACAGACACCTACGAGCAGTACTTC.

The chain has TRBV7-9 and TRBJ1-2, with 8 positions matching TRBD1. V lost 5 bases to trimming and J lost 2 bases; unmatched junction nucleotides: 7. CDR1 SEHNR and CDR2 FQNEAQ come from the germline V gene (reference sequence). CDR3 length equals 15 residues. CDR3 residues: CASSPGQAKNYGYTF. CDR3 sequence (DNA): TGTGCCAGCAGCCCGGGACAGGCGAAAAACTATGGCTACACCTTC.

In its sample, this clonotype was seen many times. The V gene is TRBV20-1, the J gene TRBJ1-5; D gene ambiguous. The germline V gene encodes CDR1 DFQATT and CDR2 SNEGSKA (reference sequence). The germline V and J ends were trimmed by 1 base and 7 bases, with 14 bases remaining between them. CDR3 size: 14 residues. The chain's CDR3 is CSARVSGHRQPQHF. CDR3 sequence (DNA): TGCAGTGCTAGAGTGTCCGGGCATCGGCAGCCCCAGCATTTT.

This clonotype was seen more than once but under ten times. J is TRBJ1-2 and V is TRBV12-3 or TRBV12-4, with D unresolved. The CDR3 has 14 amino acids. Trimming took 3 bases from V and 4 from J, leaving 12 bases between them. The CDR3 DNA sequence: TGTGCCAGCAGTTTCTGGAGTTTGGGCTATGGCTACACCTTC. Translated, it gives CASSFWSLGYGYTF.

This chain uses TRBV11-2 with TRBJ2-1; 8 positions agree with TRBD1. The CDR3 is made up of 15 amino acids. CDR1 and CDR2 from the germline V gene are SGHAT and FQNNGV. Trimming removed 7 bases from V and 0 bases from J; junction bases left unmatched: 5. The CDR3 DNA is TGTGCCAGCATCCAACAGGGGGGCTCCTACAATGAGCAGTTCTTC. Translation: CASIQQGGSYNEQFF. Filled out from reference TRBV11-2 and TRBJ2-1, the complete variable domain reads EAGVAQSPRYKIIEKRQSVAFWCNPISGHATLYWYQQILGQGPKLLIQFQNNGVVDDSQLPKDRFSAERLKGVDSTLKIQPAKLEDSAVYLCASIQQGGSYNEQFFGPGTRLTVL.

This clonotype was seen at least ten times. This chain uses TRBV2 with TRBJ1-6, with D tentatively TRBD1 (5 bases). This CDR3 comprises 13 residues. Germline V lookup: CDR1 SNHLY, CDR2 FYNNEI. V was cut by 6 bases and J by 7 bases, with 10 bases left in between. The CDR3 sequence is CASSLTENSPLHF. The CDR3 coding sequence is TGTGCCAGCAGCCTGACAGAAAATTCACCCCTCCACTTT.

At least ten counts were recorded for this clonotype. This sequence joins TRBV2 and TRBJ2-1, with 12 nucleotides matching TRBD2. V dropped 6 bases and J dropped 9; count of bases not matched to a gene: 9. This CDR3 has 15 residues. Per the germline V gene, CDR1 is SNHLY and CDR2 is FYNNEI. In nucleotides, the CDR3 is TGTGCCAGCAGGCGGGCTAGCGGGAGGGCAGGTGAGCAGTTCTTC. Protein: CASRRASGRAGEQFF. Together with reference TRBV2 and TRBJ2-1, the CDR3 gives the full variable domain: EPEVTQTPSHQVTQMGQEVILRCVPISNHLYFYWYRQILGQKVEFLVSFYNNEISEKSEIFDDQFSVERPDGSNFTLKIRSTKLEDSAMYFCASRRASGRAGEQFFGPGTRLTVL.

This clonotype occurred many times. The rearrangement uses TRBV12-3 or TRBV12-4 and TRBJ2-1, with 14 nucleotides matching TRBD2. This CDR3 spans 15 amino acids. Losses at the gene ends were 5 bases for V and 8 bases for J; bases not matched to a gene: 5. CDR3 region: CASSATSGRAHEQFF. DNA for the CDR3: TGTGCCAGCAGTGCGACTAGCGGGAGGGCCCATGAGCAGTTCTTC.

This clonotype was seen a few times. The chain joins TRBV4-1 to TRBJ1-1; D may be TRBD1 (5 bases). The germline V gene encodes CDR1 MGHRA and CDR2 YSYEKL. The CDR3 is made up of 16 amino acids. V was trimmed by 4 bases and J by 1 base, leaving 16 bases between them. The CDR3 loop is CASSLPASGTNTEAFF. The DNA for the CDR3 is TGCGCCAGCAGCCTACCGGCCTCAGGGACGAACACTGAAGCTTTCTTT.

The chain uses TRBV7-9 and TRBJ2-1, with 7 bases that match TRBD2. V was pared by 5 bases and J by 4 bases, with 11 bases of the junction left unmatched. The CDR3 has 16 amino acids. Germline CDR1 reads SEHNR; CDR2 reads FQNEAQ (reference sequence). CDR3 amino acids: CASSPITAGVYNEQFF. The DNA of the CDR3 is TGTGCCAGCAGCCCCATAACGGCGGGAGTATACAATGAGCAGTTCTTC.

For this clonotype: A read error may produce the germline difference seen at one junction end. The CDR3 is CASSSTGPRVETQYF. CDR3 DNA: TGCGCCAGCAGCTCGACGGGGCCCAGGGTAGAGACCCAATACTTC. V and J are TRBV5-1 and TRBJ2-5; D may match TRBD1 or TRBD2 (5 bases each). Germline-derived CDR1 and CDR2 are SGHRS and YFSETQ. The CDR3 contains 15 residues.

The table lists this clonotype with many counts. The V call is TRBV10-3, the J call TRBJ1-5, with D maybe TRBD1 (6 bases). The CDR3 is 16 amino acids. Germline CDR1 is ENHRY and CDR2 is SYGVKD. Between the trimmed V and J ends, which lost 3 bases and 0 bases, there was a span of 12 bases. The CDR3 loop is CAISDGDRSSNQPQHF. The CDR3 coding sequence is TGTGCCATCAGTGATGGTGACAGGAGTAGCAATCAGCCCCAGCATTTT.

This clonotype was detected a few times. J is TRBJ1-2 and V is TRBV5-6; D is unresolved. CDR1 is SGHDT, CDR2 YYEEEE, per germline. Trimming took off 7 bases at V and 0 bases at J, with 19 bases between the two ends. CDR3 length equals 16 residues. CDR3 bases: TGTGCCAGCTCTCGGCGACTGCCCAAATCTAACTATGGCTACACCTTC. Translated: CASSRRLPKSNYGYTF.

This clonotype has ten or more counts. The V call is TRBV2, the J call TRBJ1-2; 8 positions agree with TRBD1. V gave up 6 bases and J gave up 5 bases; unmatched junction bases: 5. The germline V gene has CDR1 SNHLY and CDR2 FYNNEI. This CDR3 contains 13 residues. CDR3 region: CASSPDRGYGYTF. CDR3 sequence (DNA): TGTGCCAGCAGCCCCGACAGGGGATATGGCTACACCTTC. Full variable domain (rest looked up from reference TRBV2 and TRBJ1-2): EPEVTQTPSHQVTQMGQEVILRCVPISNHLYFYWYRQILGQKVEFLVSFYNNEISEKSEIFDDQFSVERPDGSNFTLKIRSTKLEDSAMYFCASSPDRGYGYTFGSGTRLTVV.

In this sample, this clonotype turned up many times. The CDR3 bases are TGCGCCAGCAGCTTCCCGGGGGCAGGCGAGCAGTACTTC. Protein: CASSFPGAGEQYF. The V gene is TRBV5-1, the J gene TRBJ2-7; D assignment may be TRBD1 or TRBD2 (6 bases each). The V end lost 2 bases, the J end lost 6 bases, and 12 bases lay between the germline ends. The CDR3 totals 13 residues. Germline values: CDR1 SGHRS, CDR2 YFSETQ. Full variable domain (rest looked up from reference TRBV5-1 and TRBJ2-7): KAGVTQTPRYLIKTRGQQVTLSCSPISGHRSVSWYQQTPGQGLQFLFEYFSETQRNKGNFPGRFSGRQFSNSRSEMNVSTLELGDSALYLCASSFPGAGEQYFGPGTRLTVT.

This clonotype has just a few counts. This chain joins TRBV9 and TRBJ2-1; 8 positions agree with TRBD2. The ends lost 2 bases at V and 0 bases at J; junction bases unmatched: 4. This CDR3 comprises 16 residues. Germline V gives CDR1 SGDLS, CDR2 YYNGEE. CDR3 region: CASSVTSGSSYNEQFF. In DNA, the CDR3 is TGTGCCAGCAGCGTTACTAGCGGCAGCTCCTACAATGAGCAGTTCTTC. The whole variable domain, remainder taken from reference TRBV9 and TRBJ2-1, is DSGVTQTPKHLITATGQRVTLRCSPRSGDLSVYWYQQSLDQGLQFLIQYYNGEERAKGNILERFSAQQFPDLHSELNLSSLELGDSALYFCASSVTSGSSYNEQFFGPGTRLTVL.

V and J are TRBV7-2 and TRBJ2-1; 10 bases are a match to TRBD2. This CDR3 region has 16 residues. The germline CDR1 and CDR2 sequences are SGHTA and FQGNSA. V lost 5 bases and J lost 8; bases outside the gene matches: 12. The CDR3 nucleotides are TGTGCCAGCAGCCAGGGGGGAGCGGGAGGGCGTCATGAGCAGTTCTTC. This sequence encodes CASSQGGAGGRHEQFF.